This TCR beta chain derives from a study of blood T cell repertoires in COVID-19. This CDR3 contains 16 residues. Germline CDR1 and CDR2: KGHSH and LQKENI. Repertoires were generated with immunoSEQ multiplex PCR, while TCRdb's copy carries only in-frame clones and drops some. The repertoire holds around 230,000 clones, with 70% to 85% as singletons. This clone was found once. The junction departs from germline at one end; a sequencing error may be responsible. The chain combines TRBV18 with TRBJ2-1; 11 bases line up with TRBD1. The sequenced sample was PBMCs or T cells enriched from blood (not recorded which). This TCR derives from a man in his forties or fifties who had recovered from COVID-19. CDR3: CASSPLLGTGGNEQFF. CDR3 DNA: TGTGCCAGCTCCCCACTATTGGGGACAGGGGGCAATGAGCAGTTCTTC.